This TCR beta chain was found in a study of cytotoxic CD8 clonotypes in ibrutinib-treated CLL. This table comes from immunoSEQ multiplex PCR, and its TCRdb copy is limited to in-frame clones, with some not included. This sample carries 300,000 to 400,000 clones, 67% of them seen once, and the ten largest clones take about 6.7%. Sequencing used PBMCs, obtained after 36 months of ibrutinib treatment. The source is a human donor with chronic lymphocytic leukemia.

As DNA, the CDR3 is TGCGCCAGCAGTCCCCGACAGGGATCCTACGAGCAGTACTTC. This sequence encodes CASSPRQGSYEQYF. The chain has TRBV10-2 and TRBJ2-7, with 7 nucleotides matching TRBD1. V lost 5 bases, J lost 1 base, and 5 bases stayed unmatched. The length of the CDR3 is 14 residues. From germline, CDR1 is WSHSY and CDR2 SAAADI.